Below, one T cell receptor beta chain is given with its context. Method: immunoSEQ multiplex PCR; TCRdb's copy keeps in-frame clones and lacks some. The data show about 160,000 clones, over 85% seen once. The junction had 10 bases not matched to a gene; V was cut back by 0 bases and J by 6 bases. The CDR3 is 17 amino acids. Germline V gene sequence: CDR1 ENHRY, CDR2 SYGVKD. The source of the sample is a study of cytomegalovirus exposure and HLA in healthy donors. The sequence was obtained from a woman younger than 35 in good health and CMV-seropositive. The sample consisted of PBMCs. The chain joins TRBV10-3 to TRBJ2-3; 9 bases map to TRBD1. CDR3 region: CAISESRTGGAGDTQYF. CDR3 bases: TGTGCCATCAGTGAGTCCCGAACAGGGGGCGCAGGGGATACGCAGTATTTT.